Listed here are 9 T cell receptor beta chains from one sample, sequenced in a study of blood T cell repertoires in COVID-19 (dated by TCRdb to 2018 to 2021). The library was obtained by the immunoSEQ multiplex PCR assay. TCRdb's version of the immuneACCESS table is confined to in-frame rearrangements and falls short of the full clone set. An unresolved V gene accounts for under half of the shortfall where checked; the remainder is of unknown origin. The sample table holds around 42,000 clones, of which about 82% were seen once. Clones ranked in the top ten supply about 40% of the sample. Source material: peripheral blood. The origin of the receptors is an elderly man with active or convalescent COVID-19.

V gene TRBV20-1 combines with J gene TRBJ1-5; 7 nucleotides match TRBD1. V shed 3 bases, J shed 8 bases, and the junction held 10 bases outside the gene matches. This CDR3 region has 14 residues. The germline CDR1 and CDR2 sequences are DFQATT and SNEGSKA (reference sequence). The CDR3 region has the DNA TGCAGTGCTAGTACCAGGGGGTACGTCAAGCCCCAGCATTTT. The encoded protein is CSASTRGYVKPQHF.

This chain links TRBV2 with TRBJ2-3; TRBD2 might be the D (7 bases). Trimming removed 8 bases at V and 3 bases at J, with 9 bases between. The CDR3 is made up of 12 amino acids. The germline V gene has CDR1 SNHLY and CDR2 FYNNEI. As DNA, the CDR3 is TGTGCCAGCCGGGGGGCTACAGATACGCAGTATTTT. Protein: CASRGATDTQYF.

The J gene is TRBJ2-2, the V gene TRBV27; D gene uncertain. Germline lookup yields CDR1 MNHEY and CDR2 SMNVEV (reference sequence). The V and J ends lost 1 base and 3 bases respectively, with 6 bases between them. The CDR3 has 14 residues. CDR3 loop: CASSLFSYTGELFF. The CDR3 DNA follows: TGTGCCAGCAGTTTATTCTCTTACACCGGGGAGCTGTTTTTT.

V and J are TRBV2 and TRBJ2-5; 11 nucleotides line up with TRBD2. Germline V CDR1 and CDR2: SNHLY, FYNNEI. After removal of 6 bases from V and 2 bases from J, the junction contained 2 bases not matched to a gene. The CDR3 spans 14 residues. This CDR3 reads CASSRTSGQETQYF. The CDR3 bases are TGTGCCAGCAGCCGGACTAGCGGGCAAGAGACCCAGTACTTC.

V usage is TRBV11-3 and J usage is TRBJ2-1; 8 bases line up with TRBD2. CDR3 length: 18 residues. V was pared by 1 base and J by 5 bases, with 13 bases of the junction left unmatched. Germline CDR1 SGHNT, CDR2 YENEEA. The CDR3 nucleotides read TGTGCCAGCAGCTTAGGCCCCAATCTAGGTAGCGGGAACAATGAGCAGTTCTTC. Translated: CASSLGPNLGSGNNEQFF.

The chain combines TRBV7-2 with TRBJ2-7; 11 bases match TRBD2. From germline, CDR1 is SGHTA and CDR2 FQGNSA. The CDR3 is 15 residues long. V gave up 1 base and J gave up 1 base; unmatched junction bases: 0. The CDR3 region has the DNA TGTGCCAGCAGCTTAGGACTAGCGGGGTCCTACGAGCAGTACTTC. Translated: CASSLGLAGSYEQYF. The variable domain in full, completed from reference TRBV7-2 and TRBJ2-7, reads GAGVSQSPSNKVTEKGKDVELRCDPISGHTALYWYRQSLGQGLEFLIYFQGNSAPDKSGLPSDRFSAERTGGSVSTLTIQRTQQEDSAVYLCASSLGLAGSYEQYFGPGTRLTVT.

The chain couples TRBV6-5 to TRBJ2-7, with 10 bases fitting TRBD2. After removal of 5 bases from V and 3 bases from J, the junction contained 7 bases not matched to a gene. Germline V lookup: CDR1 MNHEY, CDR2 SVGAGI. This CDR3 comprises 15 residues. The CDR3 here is CASSKTSGSIYEQYF. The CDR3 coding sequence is TGTGCCAGCAGTAAGACTAGCGGGTCTATCTACGAGCAGTACTTC.

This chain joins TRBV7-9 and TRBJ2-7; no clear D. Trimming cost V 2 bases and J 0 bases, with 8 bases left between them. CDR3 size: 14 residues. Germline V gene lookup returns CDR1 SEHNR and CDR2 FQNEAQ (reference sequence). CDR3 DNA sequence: TGTGCCAGCAGCTTACTAGTCAGCTCCTACGAGCAGTACTTC. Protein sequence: CASSLLVSSYEQYF.

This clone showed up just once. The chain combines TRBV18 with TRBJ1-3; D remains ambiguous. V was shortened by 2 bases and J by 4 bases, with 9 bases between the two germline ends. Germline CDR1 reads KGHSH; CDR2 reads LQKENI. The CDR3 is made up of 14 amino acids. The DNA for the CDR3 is TGTGCCAGCTCACCATCCGGGTTCGGAAACACCATATATTTT. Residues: CASSPSGFGNTIYF.